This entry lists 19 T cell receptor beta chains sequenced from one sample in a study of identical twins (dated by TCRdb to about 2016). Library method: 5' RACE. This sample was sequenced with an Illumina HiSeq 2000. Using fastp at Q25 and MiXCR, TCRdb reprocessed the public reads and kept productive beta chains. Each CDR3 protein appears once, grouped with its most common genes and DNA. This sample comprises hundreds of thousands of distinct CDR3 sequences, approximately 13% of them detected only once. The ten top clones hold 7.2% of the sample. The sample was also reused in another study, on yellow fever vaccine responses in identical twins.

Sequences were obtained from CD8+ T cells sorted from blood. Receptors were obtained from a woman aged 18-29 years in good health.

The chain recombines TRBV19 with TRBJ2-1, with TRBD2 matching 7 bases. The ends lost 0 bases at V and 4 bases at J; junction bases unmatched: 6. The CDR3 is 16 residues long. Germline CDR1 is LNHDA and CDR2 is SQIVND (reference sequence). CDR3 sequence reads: CASSIERLAVYNEQFF. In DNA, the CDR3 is TGTGCCAGTAGTATAGAGCGTCTAGCGGTATACAATGAGCAGTTCTTC.

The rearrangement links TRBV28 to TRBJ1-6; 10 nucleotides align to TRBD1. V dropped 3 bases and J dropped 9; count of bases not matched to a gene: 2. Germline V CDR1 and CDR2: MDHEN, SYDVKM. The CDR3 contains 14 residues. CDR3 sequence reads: CASSFGTGASPLHF. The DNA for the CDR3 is TGTGCCAGCAGTTTCGGGACAGGGGCTTCACCCCTCCACTTT. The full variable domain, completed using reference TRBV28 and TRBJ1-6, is DVKVTQSSRYLVKRTGEKVFLECVQDMDHENMFWYRQDPGLGLRLIYFSYDVKMKEKGDIPEGYSVSREKKERFSLILESASTNQTSMYLCASSFGTGASPLHFGNGTRLTVT.

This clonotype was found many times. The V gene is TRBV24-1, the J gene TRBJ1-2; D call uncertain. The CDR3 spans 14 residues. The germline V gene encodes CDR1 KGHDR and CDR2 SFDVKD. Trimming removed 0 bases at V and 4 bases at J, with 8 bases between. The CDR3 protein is CATSDLGRPYGYTF. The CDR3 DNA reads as TGTGCCACCAGTGATTTGGGCAGACCCTATGGCTACACCTTC.

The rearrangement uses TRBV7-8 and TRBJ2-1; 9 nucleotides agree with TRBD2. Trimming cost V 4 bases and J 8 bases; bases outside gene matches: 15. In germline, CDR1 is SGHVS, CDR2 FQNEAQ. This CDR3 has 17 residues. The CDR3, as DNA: TGTGCCAGCAGCTACAACATACCGGGACTAGCTTCCCATGAGCAGTTCTTC. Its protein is CASSYNIPGLASHEQFF.

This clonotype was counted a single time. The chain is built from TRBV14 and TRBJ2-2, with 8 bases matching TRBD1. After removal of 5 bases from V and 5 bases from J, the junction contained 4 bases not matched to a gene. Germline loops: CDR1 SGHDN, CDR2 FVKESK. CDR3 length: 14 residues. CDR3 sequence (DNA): TGTGCCAGCAGCGACAGGGGATATACCGGGGAGCTGTTTTTT. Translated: CASSDRGYTGELFF.

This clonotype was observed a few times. The CDR3 here is CASSFAEPGGYTF. CDR3 sequence (DNA): TGTGCCAGCAGTTTTGCGGAACCGGGAGGCTACACCTTC. The V gene is TRBV12-3 or TRBV12-4, the J gene TRBJ1-2; no clear D. This CDR3 is 13 amino acids long. V lost 3 bases and J lost 8, with 13 bases in between.

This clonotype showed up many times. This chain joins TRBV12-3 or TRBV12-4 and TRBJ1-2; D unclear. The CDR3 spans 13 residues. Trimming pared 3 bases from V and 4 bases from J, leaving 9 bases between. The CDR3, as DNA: TGTGCCAGCAGTTTGAGCGCGGGCTATGGCTACACCTTC. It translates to CASSLSAGYGYTF.

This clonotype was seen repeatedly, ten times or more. The DNA for the CDR3 is TGTGCCAGCAGCGATGGGCAGGGGAGGGAAAAACTGTTTTTT. This gives the protein CASSDGQGREKLFF. The chain employs TRBV7-9 and TRBJ1-4, with D perhaps matching TRBD1 (6 bases). V gave up 5 bases and J gave up 8 bases, with 15 bases separating them. CDR1 SEHNR and CDR2 FQNEAQ come from the germline V gene (reference sequence). The CDR3 has 14 residues.

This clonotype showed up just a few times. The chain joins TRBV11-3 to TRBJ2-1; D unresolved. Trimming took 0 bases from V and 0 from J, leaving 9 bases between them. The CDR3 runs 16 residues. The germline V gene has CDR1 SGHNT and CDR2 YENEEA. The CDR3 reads CASSLDGVSSYNEQFF. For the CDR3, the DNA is TGTGCCAGCAGCTTAGATGGGGTCAGCTCCTACAATGAGCAGTTCTTC.

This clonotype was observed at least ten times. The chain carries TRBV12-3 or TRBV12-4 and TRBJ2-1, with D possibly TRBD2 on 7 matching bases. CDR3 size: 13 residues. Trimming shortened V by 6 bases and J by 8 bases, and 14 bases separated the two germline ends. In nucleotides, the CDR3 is TGTGCCAGCAGGCAGGGGAGGGGGGATGAGCAGTTCTTC. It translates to CASRQGRGDEQFF.

The CDR3 here is CASSHDRNTEAFF. The CDR3 bases are TGTGCCAGCAGCCATGACAGGAACACTGAAGCTTTCTTT. The chain uses TRBV7-8 and TRBJ1-1, with D perhaps TRBD1 (5 bases). Germline V gene sequence: CDR1 SGHVS, CDR2 FQNEAQ. Trimming took off 5 bases at V and 1 base at J, with 8 bases between the two ends. The CDR3 is made up of 13 amino acids.

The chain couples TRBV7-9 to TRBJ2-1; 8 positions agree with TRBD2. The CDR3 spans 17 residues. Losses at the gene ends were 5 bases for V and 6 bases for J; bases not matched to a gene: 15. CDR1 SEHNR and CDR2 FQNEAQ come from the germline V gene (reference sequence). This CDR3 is CASSLSVSGGAGNEQFF. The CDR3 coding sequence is TGTGCCAGCAGCCTTAGTGTTTCGGGAGGGGCTGGCAATGAGCAGTTCTTC.

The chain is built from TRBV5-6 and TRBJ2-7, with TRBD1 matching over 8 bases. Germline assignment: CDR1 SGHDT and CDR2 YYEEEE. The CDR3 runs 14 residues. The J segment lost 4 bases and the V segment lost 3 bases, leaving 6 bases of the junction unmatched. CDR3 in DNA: TGTGCCAGCAGCTGGGGGACAGGAGATTACGAGCAGTACTTC. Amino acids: CASSWGTGDYEQYF.

Here the CDR3 DNA reads TGTGCCACCAGTCTTAGAACCGGGGAGCTGTTTTTT. Translating it yields CATSLRTGELFF. The gene calls are TRBV24-1 and TRBJ2-2; D call uncertain. CDR3 length equals 12 residues. The germline V gene encodes CDR1 KGHDR and CDR2 SFDVKD. The V end lost 6 bases, the J end lost 5 bases, and 6 bases lay between the germline ends.

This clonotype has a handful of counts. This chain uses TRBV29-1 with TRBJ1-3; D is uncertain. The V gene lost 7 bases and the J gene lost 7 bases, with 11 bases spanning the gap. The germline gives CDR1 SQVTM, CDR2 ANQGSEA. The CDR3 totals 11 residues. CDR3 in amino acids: CSGGSWNTIYF. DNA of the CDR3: TGCAGCGGAGGAAGTTGGAACACCATATATTTT.

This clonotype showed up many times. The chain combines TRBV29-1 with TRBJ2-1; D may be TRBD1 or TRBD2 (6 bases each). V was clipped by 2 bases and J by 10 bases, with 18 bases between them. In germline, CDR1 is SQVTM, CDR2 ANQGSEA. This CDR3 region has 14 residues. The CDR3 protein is CSVEWGAMSGEQFF. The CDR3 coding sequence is TGCAGCGTTGAATGGGGGGCCATGTCCGGGGAGCAGTTCTTC.

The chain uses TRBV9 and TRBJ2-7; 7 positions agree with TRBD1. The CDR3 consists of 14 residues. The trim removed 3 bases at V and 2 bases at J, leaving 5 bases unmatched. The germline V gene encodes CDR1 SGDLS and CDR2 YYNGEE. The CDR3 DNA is TGTGCCAGCAGCGAACGGACAGGCGCCTACGAGCAGTACTTC. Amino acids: CASSERTGAYEQYF.

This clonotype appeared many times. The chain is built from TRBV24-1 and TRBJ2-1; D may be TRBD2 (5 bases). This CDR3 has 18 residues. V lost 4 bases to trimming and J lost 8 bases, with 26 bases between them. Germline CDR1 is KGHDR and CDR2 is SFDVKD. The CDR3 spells CATSDYGGTTSPPDEQFF. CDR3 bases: TGTGCCACCAGTGACTACGGAGGAACTACCAGTCCGCCGGATGAGCAGTTCTTC.

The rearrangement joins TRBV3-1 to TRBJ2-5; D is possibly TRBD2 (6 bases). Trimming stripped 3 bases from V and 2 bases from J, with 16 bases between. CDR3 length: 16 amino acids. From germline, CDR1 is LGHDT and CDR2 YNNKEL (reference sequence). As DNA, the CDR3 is TGTGCCAGCAGCCAGGGAGGACTCCGGAGACAAGAGACCCAGTACTTC. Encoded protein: CASSQGGLRRQETQYF.